The 15 T cell receptor beta chains presented below share a single source sample, sequenced in a study of blood T cell repertoires in COVID-19. The protocol was immunoSEQ multiplex PCR, while the TCRdb copy is restricted to in-frame clones and leaves out a portion. The table shows roughly 130,000 clones, with more than 70% occurring only once. Sequencing input: PBMCs or T cells enriched from blood (not recorded which). Receptors were obtained from a middle-aged man with acute COVID-19.

The chain has TRBV10-3 and TRBJ2-6, with a tentative D call TRBD2 (6 bases). Trimming left V 7 bases short and J 0 bases short, with 19 bases between. CDR1 ENHRY and CDR2 SYGVKD come from the germline V gene. This CDR3 has 18 residues. DNA of the CDR3: TGTGCCATCACCGCGGGATTACTGAGAGACTCTGGGGCCAACGTCCTGACTTTC. Its protein product is CAITAGLLRDSGANVLTF.

The genes are TRBV11-2 and TRBJ1-4; weak D call: TRBD1 (5 bases). V lost 3 bases to trimming and J lost 6 bases, with 8 bases between them. Germline V lookup: CDR1 SGHAT, CDR2 FQNNGV. This CDR3 has 13 residues. The DNA of the CDR3 is TGTGCCAGCAGCTTTTCAGGGTATGAAAAACTGTTTTTT. Residues: CASSFSGYEKLFF. Full variable domain (remainder filled in from reference TRBV11-2 and TRBJ1-4): EAGVAQSPRYKIIEKRQSVAFWCNPISGHATLYWYQQILGQGPKLLIQFQNNGVVDDSQLPKDRFSAERLKGVDSTLKIQPAKLEDSAVYLCASSFSGYEKLFFGSGTQLSVL.

The chain carries TRBV28 and TRBJ1-4; the match to TRBD1 covers 10 bases. CDR3 length: 13 residues. With V trimmed by 7 bases and J by 7 bases, 3 bases remained unmatched. The germline CDR1 and CDR2 sequences are MDHEN and SYDVKM. The CDR3, as DNA: TGTGCCAGCACAGGACAGGGGGTTGAAAAACTGTTTTTT. Translated, it gives CASTGQGVEKLFF.

The rearrangement joins TRBV10-3 to TRBJ1-1, with no clear D. This CDR3 contains 15 residues. Trimming left V 4 bases short and J 3 bases short, with 15 bases between. The germline CDR1 and CDR2 sequences are ENHRY and SYGVKD. In DNA form, the CDR3 reads TGTGCCATCAGTGGAGGGTTACAGCTGGACACTGAAGCTTTCTTT. Translated, it gives CAISGGLQLDTEAFF.

The CDR3 loop reads CASSLQGISNQPQHF. In DNA form, the CDR3 reads TGCGCCAGCAGCTTACAGGGAATAAGCAATCAGCCCCAGCATTTT. The chain carries TRBV5-1 and TRBJ1-5, with D possibly being TRBD1 (6 bases). Trimming took 2 bases from V and 1 from J, leaving 10 bases between them. Germline CDR1 is SGHRS and CDR2 is YFSETQ. This CDR3 is built from 15 residues.

This clone was seen a single time. The gene calls are TRBV19 and TRBJ2-7, with 8 nucleotides matching TRBD1. V was clipped by 4 bases and J by 7 bases; unmatched bases: 6. This CDR3 spans 13 amino acids. Germline CDR1 reads LNHDA; CDR2 reads SQIVND (reference sequence). CDR3 sequence reads: CASSTTDRGEQYF. The CDR3 DNA sequence: TGTGCCAGTAGTACTACCGACAGGGGAGAGCAGTACTTC.

This chain joins TRBV28 and TRBJ1-5, with 7 bases aligning to TRBD1. The CDR3 contains 16 residues. The V and J ends lost 2 bases and 1 base, in that order; junction bases with no gene match: 5. In germline, CDR1 is MDHEN, CDR2 SYDVKM. Here the CDR3 reads CASSLHRGRSNQPQHF. CDR3 in DNA: TGTGCCAGCAGTTTACACAGGGGTCGGAGCAATCAGCCCCAGCATTTT.

Points on this clone: At the DNA level, this CDR3 is encoded by other sequences in the same sample as well. The chain links TRBV3-1 (or the pseudogene TRBV3-2) to TRBJ1-5; 8 nucleotides line up with TRBD1. With V trimmed by 1 base and J by 6 bases, 5 bases remained unmatched. The length of the CDR3 is 15 residues. Looked up from germline, CDR1 is LGHDT and CDR2 is YNNKEL (reference sequence). This CDR3 reads CASSQGAGGGQPQHF. DNA for the CDR3: TGTGCCAGCAGCCAAGGGGCAGGGGGCGGTCAGCCCCAGCATTTT.

This chain uses TRBV6-5 with TRBJ1-2; D perhaps matches TRBD1 (5 bases). Germline lookup yields CDR1 MNHEY and CDR2 SVGAGI. This CDR3 has 15 residues. V lost 8 bases and J lost 0, with 16 bases in between. Written as DNA, the CDR3 is TGTGCCAGCGTAAGATCTCGACAGACTAACTATGGCTACACCTTC. It encodes CASVRSRQTNYGYTF.

V gene TRBV4-3 combines with J gene TRBJ1-4; 9 nucleotides align to TRBD1. The CDR3 consists of 18 residues. Germline CDR1 LGHNA, CDR2 YSLEER. V shed 3 bases, J shed 3 bases, and the junction held 11 bases outside the gene matches. The CDR3 spells CASSQALQGARPNEKLFF. The CDR3 DNA is TGCGCCAGCAGCCAGGCTTTACAGGGGGCGCGTCCTAATGAAAAACTGTTTTTT.

The chain uses TRBV7-2 and TRBJ1-4, with D perhaps matching TRBD1 (5 bases). Trimming shortened V by 0 bases and J by 7 bases, and 21 bases separated the two germline ends. The CDR3 sequence is 18 residues long. CDR1 SGHTA and CDR2 FQGNSA come from the germline V gene. The DNA for the CDR3 is TGTGCCAGCAGCTTAGCACAAAGGTACAGTTCAGGGCCTGAAAAACTGTTTTTT. Translating it yields CASSLAQRYSSGPEKLFF. The variable domain in full, with the rest retrieved from reference TRBV7-2 and TRBJ1-4, is GAGVSQSPSNKVTEKGKDVELRCDPISGHTALYWYRQSLGQGLEFLIYFQGNSAPDKSGLPSDRFSAERTGGSVSTLTIQRTQQEDSAVYLCASSLAQRYSSGPEKLFFGSGTQLSVL.

This chain connects TRBV27 to TRBJ2-7, with TRBD2 matching 7 bases. CDR1 is MNHEY, CDR2 SMNVEV, per germline (reference sequence). The V segment lost 1 base and the J segment 5 bases; nucleotides outside the gene matches: 8. The CDR3 totals 15 residues. The CDR3 loop reads CASSLFRGVRNEQYF. Written as DNA, the CDR3 is TGTGCCAGCAGTTTATTTCGGGGGGTTAGAAACGAGCAGTACTTC.

J is TRBJ1-5 and V is TRBV6-5; 7 nucleotides match TRBD1. Looked up from germline, CDR1 is MNHEY and CDR2 is SVGAGI. V trimming: 5 bases; J trimming: 4 bases; junction bases outside the gene matches: 8. This CDR3 has 15 residues. The CDR3 DNA is TGTGCCAGCAGTACAAACAGGGGAAGGAATCAGCCCCAGCATTTT. This translates into CASSTNRGRNQPQHF.

The chain uses TRBV3-1 (or the pseudogene TRBV3-2) and TRBJ2-7; D remains unclear. Germline CDR1 reads LGHDT; CDR2 reads YNNKEL (reference sequence). The CDR3 spans 15 residues. Trimming stripped 0 bases from V and 2 bases from J, with 11 bases between. DNA for the CDR3: TGTGCCAGCAGCCAAGAATACGGGTCTCCCTACGAGCAGTACTTC. This encodes CASSQEYGSPYEQYF.

The chain links TRBV4-1 to TRBJ2-1, with D perhaps matching TRBD2 (6 bases). The ends were cut back, 6 bases at V and 8 bases at J, with 17 bases in the middle. This CDR3 spans 14 amino acids. Looked up from germline, CDR1 is MGHRA and CDR2 is YSYEKL. The CDR3 reads CASSTPPREHEQFF. The CDR3 DNA reads TGCGCCAGCAGTACGCCACCCCGGGAGCATGAGCAGTTCTTC.